This T cell receptor beta chain was observed in a study of T-cell memory formation after mild COVID-19. Study outcomes and limitations: Cross-reactive memory appears to have joined, as suggested by some responding clones showing up in pre-infection memory. There was no confirmation that second-wave clones peaking on day 37 were SARS-CoV-2 specific.

TCRdb independently ran MiXCR on the 5' RACE reads; one entry per CDR3 protein. The sample lists 220,000 or so distinct CDR3 sequences; 9.5% to 10% were seen once. Trimming cost V 0 bases and J 7 bases, with 10 bases left between them. Germline V lookup: CDR1 DFQATT, CDR2 SNEGSKA (reference sequence). The CDR3 spans 13 residues. This clonotype was seen a few times. Its antigen is undetermined. The chain couples TRBV20-1 to TRBJ2-1, with D tentatively TRBD1 or TRBD2 (6 bases each). Sequenced material: PBMCs or a T cell subset sorted from them (not recorded which). The sequence derives from a man between 18 and 29 years old who had mild COVID-19 (a few samples of this study predate the infection). Cell type and time point are not known. The CDR3 sequence is CSAREGAGNEQFF. DNA for the CDR3: TGCAGTGCTAGAGAGGGGGCGGGGAATGAGCAGTTCTTC.